This entry features one T cell receptor (beta chain) sequence. This entry belongs to a study of shared clonotypes between healthy human individuals. Study as a whole: CD4 naive cells filled three plates per donor, CD4 memory three, CD8 naive two and CD8 memory one.

The germline V gene encodes CDR1 LNHDA and CDR2 SQIVND (reference sequence). The CDR3 covers 14 residues. V dropped 5 bases and J dropped 3; count of bases not matched to a gene: 6. Original analysis: Filtering differed for immunoSEQ, which gave only junction sequences without quality scores. Here immunoSEQ multiplex PCR was the method, and the copy in TCRdb shows in-frame clones only, minus some. The DNA was the basis for D and trimming; V, J and clone size are from that table. The table includes under 350,000 clones, 80% to 90% detected once. The TCR sequence derives from a man aged 18 to 30 in good health. The rearrangement uses TRBV19 and TRBJ2-7; 8 bases agree with TRBD1. The sample taken for sequencing was memory CD8+ T cells sorted from blood. Subset meaning: CD45RO+ cells pooled with CCR7-negative TemRA cells. CDR3 in DNA: TGTGCCAGTAGTTGGGGGACAGGAAGCTACGAGCAGTACTTC. It translates to CASSWGTGSYEQYF.